The clone carrying this T cell receptor beta chain has a count of ten or more. The antigen is not known. The data are from a study of T cells in Graves' hyperthyroidism and ophthalmopathy. As for the study in general: Upon initial diagnosis and before any treatment, peripheral blood was collected.

Germline assignment: CDR1 SEHNR and CDR2 FQNEAQ (reference sequence). With 5 bases removed from V and 2 bases from J, the gap between germline ends came to 23 bases. The CDR3 covers 18 residues. Amplification of TCR beta CDR3 regions was performed using RNA transcripts as template. An initial round of RT-PCR targeting the TCR CDR3 relied on the HTBI primer set. TCRdb independently ran MiXCR on the multiplex PCR reads; one entry per CDR3 protein. In the table there are around 570,000 distinct CDR3 sequences, less than 20% of which are singletons. Findings and limits, study-wide: It was a median around 6 months before onset that the model predicted ophthalmopathy.

Ophthalmopathy in the patients scored at least 3 on Clinical Activity Score and at least 4 on NOSPECS grade, lasting under 3 months. Diagnosis rested on symptoms, serum thyroxine and TRAb, thyroid ultrasound, and orbital computed tomography. The chain employs TRBV7-9 and TRBJ2-3; D is possibly TRBD2 (7 bases). The origin of this receptor is a man in his forties with Graves' ophthalmopathy. Sequencing input: blood. CDR3 region: CASSHISFGGPITDTQYF. As DNA, the CDR3 is TGTGCCAGCAGCCATATTTCGTTCGGGGGGCCGATCACAGATACGCAGTATTTT.